There are a few counts of the clone carrying this T cell receptor beta chain. Its target is not known. This entry is derived from a study of immune cell composition in non-small cell lung cancer. The study's findings and limits: Lung adenocarcinomas had lower top 10 clone scores and clonality than squamous tumours.

The assay was immunoSEQ multiplex PCR, and TCRdb's table has in-frame clones only and misses some. Of roughly 7,000 clones listed, 60% to 75% were seen once; the top ten hold around 4.5%. The sequencing input was lung tumor tissue. The TCR comes from a human donor with non-small cell lung cancer.

The CDR3 DNA is TGTGCCAGCAGCAGCTCGGGTCCTAGCAATCAGCCCCAGCATTTT. This gives the protein CASSSSGPSNQPQHF. This chain uses TRBV5-6 with TRBJ1-5; no clear D gene. Trimming left V 4 bases short and J 0 bases short, with 11 bases between. The CDR3 sequence is 15 residues long. Germline loops: CDR1 SGHDT, CDR2 YYEEEE.